This T cell receptor beta chain derives from a study of OX40 agonist ivuxolimab in advanced cancers. On the study more broadly: Anti-PD-1, anti-PD-L1 or anti-CTLA-4 therapy given earlier was allowed, and approximately 40% had some. Study observations and caveats: Several nonresponders also turned out to have low normalized T-cell clonal expansion.

People who had autoimmune disease history or systemic immunosuppression were excluded. Assay used: immunoSEQ multiplex PCR; TCRdb lists only in-frame clones, some missing. The data hold over 15,000 clones, with roughly 81% observed a single time. This clone showed up just once. No antigen is known for it. Unmatched junction bases numbered 4, after V lost 0 bases and J lost 0 bases. Germline CDR1 is LNHDA and CDR2 is SQIVND (reference sequence). This CDR3 is built from 16 residues. This clonotype was sampled from an adult with an advanced solid tumor such as melanoma, head and neck, liver or kidney cancer. The chain uses TRBV19 and TRBJ2-5, with 7 bases matching TRBD1. The sequenced sample was CD4+ or CD8+ T cells sorted from blood, obtained in a trial of the OX40 agonist ivuxolimab. CDR3 amino acids: CASSIDQQGDQETQYF. The DNA for the CDR3 is TGTGCCAGTAGTATAGATCAGCAGGGGGACCAAGAGACCCAGTACTTC.